This is a list of T cell receptor beta chains from one sample in a study of T cell responses to AZD1222 COVID-19 vaccine. Sequenced by immunoSEQ multiplex PCR; TCRdb stores in-frame clones only, minus some. This sample yields more than 100,000 clones, of which 80% to 90% are seen a single time; 7.6% belongs to the top ten. The starting material was peripheral blood, obtained on day 0 of AZD1222 vaccination. These receptors originate from an adult in good health. CDR3s include the opening cysteine and the closing phenylalanine or tryptophan. A D gene is named only where the DNA matches it firmly. Not every row has a clone size; where given, it reads once, few, many or a size class.

d_call clone_size j_call v_call cdr3_nt cdr3_aa
- - TRBJ1-1 TRBV5-1 TGCGCCAGCAGCCCGGGGGACATGAACACTGAAGCTTTCTTT CASSPGDMNTEAFF
TRBD2 - TRBJ2-7 TRBV5-1 TGCGCCAGCAGCTTGGCGGGACTAGCGGGGACCGAGCAGTACTTC CASSLAGLAGTEQYF
TRBD2 - TRBJ2-3 TRBV11-2 TGTGCCAGCAGCTTACCACCCACTAGCGGGAGGGCCTACGATACGCAGTATTTT CASSLPPTSGRAYDTQYF
- - TRBJ1-4 TRBV28 TGTGCCAGCAGTCTAGGTTCTAGGGAAAAACTGTTTTTT CASSLGSREKLFF
- - TRBJ2-3 TRBV19 TGTGCCAGTAGTATGCCTGACACAGATACGCAGTATTTT CASSMPDTDTQYF
- - TRBJ1-1 TRBV11-2 TGTGCCAGCCGGATGAACACTGAAGCTTTCTTT CASRMNTEAFF
TRBD1 - TRBJ2-5 TRBV10-3 TGTGCCATCAGTGAGTCTCTGGGACAGGGAGAAGAGACCCAGTACTTC CAISESLGQGEETQYF
- - TRBJ1-3 TRBV13 TGTGCCAGCAGCTTACGGCAGAGCTCTGGAAACACCATATATTTT CASSLRQSSGNTIYF
- once TRBJ1-1 TRBV3-1/TRBV3-2 TGTGCCAGCAGCCTCAAGTCAGGGGCTAAAAACACTGAAGCTTTCTTT CASSLKSGAKNTEAFF
- few TRBJ2-7 TRBV11-3 TGTGCCAGCAGCCAGGGACCGATAACTGACTCCTACGAGCAGTACTTC CASSQGPITDSYEQYF
- few TRBJ1-3 TRBV6-5 TGTGCCAGCAGTTCCGGTTCGCCCTCTGGAAACACCATATATTTT CASSSGSPSGNTIYF
- - TRBJ1-1 TRBV2 TGTGCCAGCAGTGAAATGGAGGGTTGGAGAACTGAAGCTTTCTTT CASSEMEGWRTEAFF
- - TRBJ2-2 TRBV19 TGTGCCAGTAGTATAGGGCAAGCGAACACCGGGGAGCTGTTTTTT CASSIGQANTGELFF
- - TRBJ1-5 TRBV19 TGTGCCAGTAGTATGACCCGGACAGCATATAGCAATCAGCCCCAGCATTTT CASSMTRTAYSNQPQHF
- - TRBJ1-1 TRBV19 TGTGCCAGTAGTATTACCCCCTCAGAGAACACTGAAGCTTTCTTT CASSITPSENTEAFF
- - TRBJ1-2 TRBV27 TGTGCCAGCGGGAAGGAGGGGACTGGCTACACCTTC CASGKEGTGYTF
- - TRBJ2-7 TRBV19 TGTGCCAGTAGCCCCCCCCCGCAAACCTACGAGCAGTACTTC CASSPPPQTYEQYF
- - TRBJ2-1 TRBV9 TGTGCCAGCAACCCCCTAGGGCAGGAGTACAATGAGCAGTTCTTC CASNPLGQEYNEQFF
- few TRBJ1-6 TRBV9 TGTGCCAGCAGTCCAGGCCAGGGTAAGGATTCACCCCTCCACTTT CASSPGQGKDSPLHF
- - TRBJ2-2 TRBV30 TGTGCCTGGACAGGGACCCACACCGGGGAGCTGTTTTTT CAWTGTHTGELFF
TRBD1 - TRBJ1-2 TRBV7-2 TGTGCCAGCAGCCAGCGACAGGGGGCTGAGACTTTTGGCTACACCTTC CASSQRQGAETFGYTF
- once TRBJ1-5 TRBV28 TGTGCCAGCAGTTTACCATCTTCCCACAATCAGCCCCAGCATTTT CASSLPSSHNQPQHF
TRBD2 - TRBJ2-7 TRBV27 TGTGCCAGCAGTTTCGGGACTAGCGCAACCTTTTCCTACGAGCAGTACTTC CASSFGTSATFSYEQYF
TRBD2 - TRBJ2-2 TRBV7-3 TGTGCCAGCAGCCGTGGGAGGGGGAACACCGGGGAGCTGTTTTTT CASSRGRGNTGELFF
TRBD1 - TRBJ2-5 TRBV10-3 TGTGCCATCAGTCCCCGGGGACAGCAAGAGACCCAGTACTTC CAISPRGQQETQYF
- - TRBJ2-7 TRBV27 TGTGCCAGCAGTTTTGACGGGACCCCCTGGTACGAGCAGTACTTC CASSFDGTPWYEQYF